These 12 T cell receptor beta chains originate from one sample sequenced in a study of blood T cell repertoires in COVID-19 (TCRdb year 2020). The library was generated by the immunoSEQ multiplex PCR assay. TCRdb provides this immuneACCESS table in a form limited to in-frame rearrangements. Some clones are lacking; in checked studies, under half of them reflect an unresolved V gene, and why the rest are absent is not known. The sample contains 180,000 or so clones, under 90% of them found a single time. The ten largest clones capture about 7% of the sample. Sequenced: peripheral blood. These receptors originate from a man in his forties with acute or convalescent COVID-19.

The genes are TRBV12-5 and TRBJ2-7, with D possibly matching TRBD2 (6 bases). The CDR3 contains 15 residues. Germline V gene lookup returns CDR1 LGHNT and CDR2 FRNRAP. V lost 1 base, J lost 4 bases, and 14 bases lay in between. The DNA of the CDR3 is TGTGCTAGTGGTTTGGGGGCAGGGAGGTGGTACGAGCAGTACTTC. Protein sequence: CASGLGAGRWYEQYF.

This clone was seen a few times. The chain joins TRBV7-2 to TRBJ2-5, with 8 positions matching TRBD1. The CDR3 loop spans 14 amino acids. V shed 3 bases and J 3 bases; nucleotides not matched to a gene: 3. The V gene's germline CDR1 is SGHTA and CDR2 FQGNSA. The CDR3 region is CASSLNRGEETQYF. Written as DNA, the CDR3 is TGTGCCAGCAGCTTGAACAGGGGGGAAGAGACCCAGTACTTC.

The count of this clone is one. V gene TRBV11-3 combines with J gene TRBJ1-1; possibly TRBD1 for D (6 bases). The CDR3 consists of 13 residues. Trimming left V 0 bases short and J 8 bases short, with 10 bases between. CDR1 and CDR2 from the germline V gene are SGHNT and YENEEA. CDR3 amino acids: CASSLEAQGEAFF. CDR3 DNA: TGTGCCAGCAGCTTAGAAGCCCAGGGGGAAGCTTTCTTT.

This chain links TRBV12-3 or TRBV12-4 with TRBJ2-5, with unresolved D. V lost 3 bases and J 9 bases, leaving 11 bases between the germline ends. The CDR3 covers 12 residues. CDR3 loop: CASSFQFAAQYF. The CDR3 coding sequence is TGTGCCAGCAGTTTCCAGTTTGCGGCCCAGTACTTC.

The CDR3 nucleotides read TGTGCCAGCAGGTGGAGCTCTGGAAACACCATATATTTT. This codes for CASRWSSGNTIYF. The chain has TRBV12-3 or TRBV12-4 and TRBJ1-3; no clear D gene. The CDR3 runs 13 residues. V was shortened by 6 bases and J by 0 bases, with 6 bases between the two germline ends.

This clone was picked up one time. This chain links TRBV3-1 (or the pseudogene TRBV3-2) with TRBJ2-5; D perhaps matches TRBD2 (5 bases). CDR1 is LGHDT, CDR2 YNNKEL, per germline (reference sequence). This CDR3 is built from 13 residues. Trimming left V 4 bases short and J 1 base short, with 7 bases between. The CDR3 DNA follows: TGTGCCAGCAGCCTCCGGGGCCAAGAGACCCAGTACTTC. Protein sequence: CASSLRGQETQYF.

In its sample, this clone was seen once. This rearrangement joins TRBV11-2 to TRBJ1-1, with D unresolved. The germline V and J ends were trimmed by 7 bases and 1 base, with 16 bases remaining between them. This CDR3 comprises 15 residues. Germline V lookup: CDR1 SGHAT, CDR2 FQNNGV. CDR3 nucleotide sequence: TGTGCCAGCACCCGACGGGGTTCCGCGAACACTGAAGCTTTCTTT. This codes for CASTRRGSANTEAFF.

This CDR3 is CASSEYGTGYTGELFF. CDR3 DNA sequence: TGTGCCAGCAGTGAATACGGGACAGGGTACACCGGGGAGCTGTTTTTT. The chain recombines TRBV25-1 with TRBJ2-2; 9 bases match TRBD1. Trimming at V came to 0 bases and at J to 3 bases, leaving 2 bases not matched to a gene. The CDR3 runs 16 residues. Germline-derived CDR1 and CDR2 are MGHDK and SYGVNS.

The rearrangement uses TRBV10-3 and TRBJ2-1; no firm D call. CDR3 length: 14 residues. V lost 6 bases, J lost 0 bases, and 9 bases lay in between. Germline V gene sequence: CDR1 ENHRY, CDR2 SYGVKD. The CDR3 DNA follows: TGTGCCATCAGGTCCGACAACTCCTACAATGAGCAGTTCTTC. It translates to CAIRSDNSYNEQFF.

The CDR3 here is CASSTQTVSGNTIYF. The CDR3 coding sequence is TGTGCCAGCAGTACCCAGACAGTCTCTGGAAACACCATATATTTT. This chain uses TRBV6-5 with TRBJ1-3, with D perhaps TRBD1 (5 bases). Trimming removed 5 bases from V and 0 bases from J, with 11 bases in between. Germline loops: CDR1 MNHEY, CDR2 SVGAGI. The CDR3 is 15 amino acids.

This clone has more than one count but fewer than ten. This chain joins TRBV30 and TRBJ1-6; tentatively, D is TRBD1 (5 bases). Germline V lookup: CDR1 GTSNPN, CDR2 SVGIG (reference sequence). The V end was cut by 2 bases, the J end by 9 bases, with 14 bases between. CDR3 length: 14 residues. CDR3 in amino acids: CAWSISTVSSPLHF. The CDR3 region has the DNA TGTGCCTGGAGTATATCGACAGTGTCTTCACCCCTCCACTTT.

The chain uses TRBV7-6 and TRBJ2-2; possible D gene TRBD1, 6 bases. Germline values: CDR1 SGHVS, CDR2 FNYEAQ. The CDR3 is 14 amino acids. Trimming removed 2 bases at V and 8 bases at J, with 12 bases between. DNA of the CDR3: TGTGCCAGCAGCTTAAACAGGGCGATTGGGGAGCTGTTTTTT. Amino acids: CASSLNRAIGELFF.